A single sample gave rise to the 8 T cell receptor beta chains below, sequenced in a study of Ad26.COV2.S vaccination and SARS-CoV-2 variants. Stated treatment: roughly 20 received Ad26.COV2.S at low or high dose, single or two shots; several received placebo; per-sample allocation not given. Material that was analyzed had been drawn on day 63 after the first vaccine or placebo injection. Sequenced by immunoSEQ multiplex PCR; TCRdb stores in-frame clones only, minus some. The sample lists more than 400,000 clones, approximately 90% occurring once. Specimen: peripheral blood, collected in a trial of Ad26.COV2.S vaccine versus placebo. These receptors were taken from a person between 18 and 65 years old who received the Ad26.COV2.S COVID-19 vaccine or a placebo.

The chain employs TRBV9 and TRBJ2-1; D is perhaps TRBD1 or TRBD2 (6 bases each). V lost 0 bases to trimming and J lost 10 bases, with 17 bases between them. The CDR3 runs to 15 residues. Germline V lookup: CDR1 SGDLS, CDR2 YYNGEE. In nucleotides, the CDR3 is TGTGCCAGCAGCGTAGCCGGGGGCCCACAGGCAGAGCAGTTCTTC. It translates to CASSVAGGPQAEQFF.

This clone appeared a few times. The chain employs TRBV28 and TRBJ1-5, with D hard to call. The germline V gene encodes CDR1 MDHEN and CDR2 SYDVKM. This CDR3 contains 16 residues. The ends were cut back, 7 bases at V and 1 base at J, with 17 bases in the middle. The CDR3 sequence: CASTPAVGPSNQPQHF. For the CDR3, the DNA is TGTGCCAGCACTCCAGCTGTTGGGCCCAGCAATCAGCCCCAGCATTTT.

This sequence joins TRBV7-2 and TRBJ2-7; 10 bases match TRBD2. Germline CDR1 reads SGHTA; CDR2 reads FQGNSA. V shed 5 bases and J 0 bases; nucleotides not matched to a gene: 7. This CDR3 is 16 amino acids long. CDR3 nucleotide sequence: TGTGCCAGCAGCCCCAGATTAGCGGGGGGCTCCTACGAGCAGTACTTC. It yields the protein CASSPRLAGGSYEQYF.

The genes are TRBV6-4 and TRBJ2-4; D not resolved. There are 16 residues in the CDR3. CDR1 and CDR2 (germline): MRHNA, SNTAGT. V was cut by 4 bases and J by 1 base, with 14 bases left in between. In nucleotides, the CDR3 is TGTGCCAGCAGTGCCCCACCATCGCGTGCCAAAAACATTCAGTACTTC. As protein: CASSAPPSRAKNIQYF.

The rearrangement links TRBV28 to TRBJ2-1; no firm D call. The CDR3 runs to 15 residues. The germline CDR1 and CDR2 sequences are MDHEN and SYDVKM. V dropped 3 bases and J dropped 0 bases, with 9 bases sitting between them. The chain's CDR3 is CASSLVTTSYNEQFF. The CDR3 region has the DNA TGTGCCAGCAGTTTGGTCACGACCTCCTACAATGAGCAGTTCTTC.

This clone was recorded once. The chain couples TRBV28 to TRBJ2-3, with TRBD2 matching over 7 bases. Germline trimming cut 2 bases from V and 1 base from J; bases unmatched to any gene: 3. Germline assignment: CDR1 MDHEN and CDR2 SYDVKM. CDR3 size: 15 residues. The CDR3, as DNA: TGTGCCAGCAGTTTAGCAACTAGCGGCACAGATACGCAGTATTTT. Translated, it gives CASSLATSGTDTQYF.

The genes are TRBV10-3 and TRBJ2-1; 7 nucleotides match TRBD1. CDR1 is ENHRY, CDR2 SYGVKD, per germline. The V gene end was trimmed by 1 base and the J gene end by 5 bases; junction bases not matched to a gene: 2. The CDR3 spans 14 residues. The CDR3 sequence is CAISEWGQNNEQFF. The CDR3 bases are TGTGCCATCAGTGAGTGGGGACAGAACAATGAGCAGTTCTTC.

The chain is built from TRBV12-2 and TRBJ2-7; TRBD2, the table's D call, lacks a check against the DNA. TRBV12-2 is a pseudogene segment. There are 16 residues in the CDR3. The CDR3: CASRRLLGVAPYEQYF. Here the CDR3 DNA reads TGTGCAAGTCGCCGTCTTCTCGGGGTGGCGCCCTACGAGCAGTACTTC.